This T cell receptor beta chain was recovered during a study of cytomegalovirus exposure and HLA in healthy donors. Looking at the study overall: Among the 398 genotyped donors, more than 70% were placed in the Caucasian-associated ancestry cluster.

The CDR3 has 13 amino acids. The germline V gene has CDR1 SGHTS and CDR2 YDEGEE. J lost 3 bases, V lost 4 bases, and 4 bases had no gene match. Study outcomes and limitations: In a later analysis, 15,000 to 20,000 TCR beta sequences were associated with HLA alleles at 0.05 false discovery rate.

With respect to this clone: Antigen specificity is unknown.

Amplification used 60 Vbeta primers and 13 Jbeta primers. As originally analysed: Later work found tens of millions of unique TCR beta chains, with around 10 million shared. Clones were sequenced by immunoSEQ multiplex PCR, and TCRdb holds only the in-frame ones, with some missing. The V and J calls and clone size were taken over from that table, and D and trimming were inferred from the DNA. Found here are 50,000 or so clones; the top ten clones hold roughly 7.1%. The clonotype comes from a woman in her thirties or forties in good health and CMV-seronegative. Sequenced sample: PBMCs. The chain has TRBV5-8 and TRBJ2-7, with 7 bases that match TRBD1. The CDR3 loop reads CASSPRDSYEQYF. The CDR3 bases are TGTGCCAGCAGCCCCCGGGACAGCTACGAGCAGTACTTC.